This entry lists 13 T cell receptor beta chains sequenced from one sample in a study of metastatic and nonmetastatic thyroid tumors (dated by TCRdb to about 2020). Preparation of the library involved PCR. TCRdb lists the instrument as Illumina HiSeq 4000. TCRdb trimmed public reads at Q25 via fastp, called clones via MiXCR and kept in-frame beta chains. This sample has roughly 20,000 clones in its table, and around 11% of those were observed once. The top ten clones comprise less than 8% of the sample. No patient had received any treatment before thyroid surgery. The sequencing input was blood. The receptors were sampled from a female donor with papillary thyroid cancer or a benign thyroid nodule (not recorded which). Some clones in this sample may be carry-over from other donors' samples.

On this clone: One end of the junction fails to match germline, which may point to a read error. The V call is TRBV6-2 or TRBV6-3, the J call TRBJ2-5; a possible D gene is TRBD1 (5 bases). The CDR3 is made up of 13 amino acids. CDR1 is MNHEY, CDR2 SVGEGT, per germline. CDR3 protein: CAIRDDSQVTQYF. The DNA of the CDR3 is TGTGCCATCAGAGACGACAGTCAAGTGACCCAGTACTTC.

This clone was counted ten times or more. The chain is built from TRBV12-5 and TRBJ2-1; D possibly corresponds to TRBD2 (5 bases). Germline CDR1 reads LGHNT; CDR2 reads FRNRAP. With 6 bases removed from V and 3 bases from J, the gap between germline ends came to 21 bases. The CDR3 totals 17 residues. CDR3 sequence (DNA): TGTGCTAGTGGCCGGCCCGGAGGCCTAGCTTACTACAATGAGCAGTTCTTC. Residues: CASGRPGGLAYYNEQFF.

This clone was picked up a small number of times. A much larger clone lies a single base off, so this may be a read error. The chain joins TRBV2 to TRBJ1-4, with a weak D call TRBD1 (6 bases). The V and J ends lost 6 bases and 5 bases respectively, with 16 bases between them. The CDR3 is 15 residues long. Germline CDR1 is SNHLY and CDR2 is FYNNEI. The CDR3 DNA reads as TGTGCCAGCAGACCTCAGACAGGAGTGAATGAAAAACTGTTTTTT. It yields the protein CASRPQTGVNEKLFF.

This clone was seen ten or more times. CDR3 in DNA: TGTGCCAGCAGCCCCCATGTCGATGAGCAGTTCTTC. Residues: CASSPHVDEQFF. V and J are TRBV5-5 and TRBJ2-1; no clear D gene. With 4 bases removed from V and 8 bases from J, the gap between germline ends came to 10 bases. The germline V gene encodes CDR1 SGHKS and CDR2 YYEKEE (reference sequence). The CDR3 has 12 residues.

This clone was seen only a few times. This may arise from a read error, as a much more abundant clone is one base away. Distinct nucleotide sequences in the sample also encode this CDR3. The chain links TRBV20-1 to TRBJ2-1; 9 nucleotides line up with TRBD2. The germline gives CDR1 DFQATT, CDR2 SNEGSKA (reference sequence). The junction had 23 bases not matched to a gene; V was cut back by 7 bases and J by 7 bases. The CDR3 totals 18 residues. The CDR3 reads CSVTTPTTGLARNNEQFF. CDR3 nucleotides: TGCAGTGTTACGACGCCGACCACAGGACTAGCGAGGAATAATGAGCAGTTCTTC.

This clone has a count of ten or more. The chain has TRBV20-1 and TRBJ2-3; 7 bases line up with TRBD2. V lost 0 bases and J lost 5; bases outside the gene matches: 11. The CDR3 is made up of 16 amino acids. Germline lookup yields CDR1 DFQATT and CDR2 SNEGSKA (reference sequence). As DNA, the CDR3 is TGCAGTGCTAGAGATCCCCGGGGGAGGGATCAAGATACGCAGTATTTT. Translation: CSARDPRGRDQDTQYF.

This clone is medium-sized (0.01 to 0.1%) by share. This sequence joins TRBV28 and TRBJ1-1, with a possible D match to TRBD1 (5 bases). The germline V gene encodes CDR1 MDHEN and CDR2 SYDVKM. V lost 3 bases and J lost 5, with 19 bases in between. CDR3 size: 16 residues. The CDR3 DNA sequence: TGTGCCAGCAGTTTGGGGGGATATGACAGCGGTACTGAAGCTTTCTTT. Translated: CASSLGGYDSGTEAFF.

This clone was detected ten times or more. The chain employs TRBV11-3 and TRBJ2-1; possibly TRBD2 for D (6 bases). The germline gives CDR1 SGHNT, CDR2 YENEEA. CDR3 length: 15 amino acids. The V end was cut by 5 bases, the J end by 4 bases, with 15 bases between. The CDR3 DNA follows: TGTGCCAGCAGCGCGTCGTGGGCGGGGTACAATGAGCAGTTCTTC. This codes for CASSASWAGYNEQFF.

This clone was seen at least ten times. The chain couples TRBV19 to TRBJ1-5; D remains unclear. The germline V and J ends were trimmed by 1 base and 3 bases, with 10 bases remaining between them. The CDR3 totals 15 residues. The germline V gene has CDR1 LNHDA and CDR2 SQIVND (reference sequence). In DNA, the CDR3 is TGTGCCAGTAGTATAGGATCCGGGTTCAATCAGCCCCAGCATTTT. The encoded protein is CASSIGSGFNQPQHF.

Many counts were recorded for this clone. V is TRBV20-1 and J is TRBJ2-5; 7 bases align to TRBD2. Germline V lookup: CDR1 DFQATT, CDR2 SNEGSKA (reference sequence). V trimming: 7 bases; J trimming: 6 bases; junction bases outside the gene matches: 11. The CDR3 extends over 13 amino acids. The CDR3 spells CSGGGRVIKTQYF. DNA for the CDR3: TGCAGTGGGGGCGGGAGAGTAATCAAGACCCAGTACTTC.

This clone counts as medium-sized. The CDR3 coding sequence is TGTGCCAGCAGTCCCGGACAGCCTAGCACAGATACGCAGTATTTT. Encoded protein: CASSPGQPSTDTQYF. The chain joins TRBV6-1 to TRBJ2-3, with D maybe TRBD1 (6 bases). The CDR3 has 15 amino acids. Trimming stripped 5 bases from V and 0 bases from J, with 12 bases between. Germline CDR1 reads MNHNS; CDR2 reads SASEGT.

This clone was observed at least ten times. CDR3 coding DNA: TGTGCCATCAGCGGCGTGGACCAAGGGACTAGCTCCTTCGATGAGCAGTTCTTC. Protein sequence: CAISGVDQGTSSFDEQFF. The V call is TRBV10-3, the J call TRBJ2-1; TRBD2 matches 9 bases. Germline V gene sequence: CDR1 ENHRY, CDR2 SYGVKD. The CDR3 is made up of 18 amino acids. J was trimmed by 8 bases and V by 6 bases; bases with no gene match: 20.

This sequence joins TRBV4-3 and TRBJ2-3; 8 nucleotides agree with TRBD2. The CDR3 has 16 residues. Per germline, CDR1 LGHNA and CDR2 YSLEER. Trimming cost V 1 base and J 2 bases; bases outside gene matches: 5. CDR3 nucleotides: TGCGCCAGCAGCCAAGTTTCGGGGGGGCACACAGATACGCAGTATTTT. Encoded protein: CASSQVSGGHTDTQYF.